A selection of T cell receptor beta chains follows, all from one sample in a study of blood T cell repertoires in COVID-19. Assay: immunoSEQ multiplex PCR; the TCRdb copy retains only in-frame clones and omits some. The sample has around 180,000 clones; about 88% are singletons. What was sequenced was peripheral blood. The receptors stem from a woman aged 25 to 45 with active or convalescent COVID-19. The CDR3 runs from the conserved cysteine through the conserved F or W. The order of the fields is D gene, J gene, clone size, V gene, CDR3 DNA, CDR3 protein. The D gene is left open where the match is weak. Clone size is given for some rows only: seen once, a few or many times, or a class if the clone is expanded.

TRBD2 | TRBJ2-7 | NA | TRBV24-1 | TGTGCCACCAGTGATCCTCGGACTAGAAAGTACGAGCAGTACTTC | CATSDPRTRKYEQYF
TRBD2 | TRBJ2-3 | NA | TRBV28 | TGTGCCAGCAGTTTAAGGCTCCTAGCGGGAGCTACAGATACGCAGTATTTT | CASSLRLLAGATDTQYF
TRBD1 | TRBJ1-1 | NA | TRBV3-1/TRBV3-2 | TGTGCCAGCAGCCAACGGGACAGGGGGAACACTGAAGCTTTCTTT | CASSQRDRGNTEAFF
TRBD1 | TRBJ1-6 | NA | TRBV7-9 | TGTGCCAGCAGCTCCGGACAGGATAATTCACCCCTCCACTTT | CASSSGQDNSPLHF
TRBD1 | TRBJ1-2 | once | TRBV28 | TGTGCCAGCAGTTTTGGGGACAGGAAATCTAACTATGGCTACACCTTC | CASSFGDRKSNYGYTF
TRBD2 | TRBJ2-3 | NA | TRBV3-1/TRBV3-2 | TGTGCCAGCAGCCAGAGCGGGAGGCCGGGCACAGATACGCAGTATTTT | CASSQSGRPGTDTQYF
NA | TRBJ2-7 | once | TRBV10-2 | TGCGCCAGCAGTGAGTCGGGCCCCAGGGAATACGAGCAGTACTTC | CASSESGPREYEQYF
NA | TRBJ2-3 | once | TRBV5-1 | TGCGCCAGCAGCTTGGAGGGCGGGGGCAGCACAGATACGCAGTATTTT | CASSLEGGGSTDTQYF
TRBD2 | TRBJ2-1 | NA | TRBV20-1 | TGCAGTGCTAGTAAAGCGGGGAATCCCACCAATGAGCAGTTCTTC | CSASKAGNPTNEQFF
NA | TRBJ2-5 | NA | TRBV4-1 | TGCGCCAGCAGCCAAATGAGAACGTCGGGAGAGACCCAGTACTTC | CASSQMRTSGETQYF